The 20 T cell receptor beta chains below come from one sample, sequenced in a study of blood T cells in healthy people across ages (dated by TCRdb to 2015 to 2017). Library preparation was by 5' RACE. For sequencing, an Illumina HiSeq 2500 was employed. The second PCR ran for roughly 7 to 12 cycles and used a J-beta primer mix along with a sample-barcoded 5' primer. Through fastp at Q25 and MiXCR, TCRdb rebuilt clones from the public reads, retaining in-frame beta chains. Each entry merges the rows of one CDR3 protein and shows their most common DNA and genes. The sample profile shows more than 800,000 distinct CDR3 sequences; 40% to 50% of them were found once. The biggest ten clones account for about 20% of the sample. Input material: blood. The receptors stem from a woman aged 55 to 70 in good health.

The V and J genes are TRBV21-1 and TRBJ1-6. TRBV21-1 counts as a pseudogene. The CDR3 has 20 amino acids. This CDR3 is CASSKSGFGQGRARISPLHF. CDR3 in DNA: TGTGCCAGCAGCAAATCGGGCTTTGGGCAGGGCCGAGCCCGTATTTCACCCCTCCACTTT.

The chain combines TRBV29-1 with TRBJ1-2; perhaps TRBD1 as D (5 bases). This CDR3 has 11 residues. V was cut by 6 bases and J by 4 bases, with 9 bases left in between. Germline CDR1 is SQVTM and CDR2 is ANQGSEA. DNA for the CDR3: TGCAGCGTAGTGGACATCTATGGCTACACCTTC. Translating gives CSVVDIYGYTF.

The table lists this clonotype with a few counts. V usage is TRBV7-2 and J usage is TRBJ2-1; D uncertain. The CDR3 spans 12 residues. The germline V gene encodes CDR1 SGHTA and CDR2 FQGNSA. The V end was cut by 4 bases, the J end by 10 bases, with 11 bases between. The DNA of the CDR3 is TGTGCCAGCAGCTCCCTCCCAAGAGAGCAGTTCTTC. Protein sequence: CASSSLPREQFF.

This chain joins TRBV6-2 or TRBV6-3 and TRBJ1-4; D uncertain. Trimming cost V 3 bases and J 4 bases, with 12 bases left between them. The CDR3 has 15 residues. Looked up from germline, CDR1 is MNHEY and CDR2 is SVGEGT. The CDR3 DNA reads TGTGCCAGCAGTTATTCATCTTGGGTTAATGAAAAACTGTTTTTT. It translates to CASSYSSWVNEKLFF.

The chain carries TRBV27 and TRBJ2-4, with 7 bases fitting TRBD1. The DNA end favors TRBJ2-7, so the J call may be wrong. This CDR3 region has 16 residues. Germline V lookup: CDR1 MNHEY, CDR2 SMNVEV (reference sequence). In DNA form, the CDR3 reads TGTGCCAGCAGTCCCACCGGGACAGCTGTCTACTACGAGCAGTACTTC. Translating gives CASSPTGTAVYYEQYF.

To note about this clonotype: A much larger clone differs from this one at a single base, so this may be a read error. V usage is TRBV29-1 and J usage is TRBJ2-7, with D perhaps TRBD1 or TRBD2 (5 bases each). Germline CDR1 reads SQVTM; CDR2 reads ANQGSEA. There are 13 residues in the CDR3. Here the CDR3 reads CSGRDPDSYKQYF. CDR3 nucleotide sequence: TGCAGCGGAAGGGACCCCGACTCCTACAAGCAGTACTTC.

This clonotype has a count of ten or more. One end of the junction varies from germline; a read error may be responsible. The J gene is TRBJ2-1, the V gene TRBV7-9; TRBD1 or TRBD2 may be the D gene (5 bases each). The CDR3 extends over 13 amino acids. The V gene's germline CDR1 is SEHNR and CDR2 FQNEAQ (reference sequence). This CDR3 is CASSLGTDNEQFF. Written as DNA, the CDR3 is TGCGCCAGCAGCTTGGGGACGGACAATGAGCAGTTCTTC.

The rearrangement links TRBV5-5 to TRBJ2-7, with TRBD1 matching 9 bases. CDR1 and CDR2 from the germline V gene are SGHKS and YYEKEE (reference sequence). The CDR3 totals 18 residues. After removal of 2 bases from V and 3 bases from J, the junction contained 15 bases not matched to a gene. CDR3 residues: CASSFYLLSEDRGYEQYF. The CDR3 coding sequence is TGTGCCAGCAGCTTTTATCTTCTTTCGGAGGACAGGGGCTACGAGCAGTACTTC.

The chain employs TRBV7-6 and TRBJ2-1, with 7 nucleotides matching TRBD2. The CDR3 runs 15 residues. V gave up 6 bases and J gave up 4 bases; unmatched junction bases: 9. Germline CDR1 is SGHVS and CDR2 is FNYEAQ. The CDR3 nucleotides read TGTGCCAGCAGTTCCCAGCGGGACTCTTACAATGAGCAGTTCTTC. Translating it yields CASSSQRDSYNEQFF.

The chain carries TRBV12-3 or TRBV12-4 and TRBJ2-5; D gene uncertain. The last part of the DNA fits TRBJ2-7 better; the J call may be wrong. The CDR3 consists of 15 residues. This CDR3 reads CASSYNSDPPYEQYF. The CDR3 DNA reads TGTGCCAGCAGTTACAACAGCGACCCGCCCTACGAGCAGTACTTC.

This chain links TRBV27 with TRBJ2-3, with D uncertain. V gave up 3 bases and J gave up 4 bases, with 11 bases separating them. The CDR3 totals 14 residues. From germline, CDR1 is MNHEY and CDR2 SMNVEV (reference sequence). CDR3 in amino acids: CASSFIAGADTQYF. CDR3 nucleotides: TGTGCCAGCAGTTTTATTGCCGGCGCAGATACGCAGTATTTT.

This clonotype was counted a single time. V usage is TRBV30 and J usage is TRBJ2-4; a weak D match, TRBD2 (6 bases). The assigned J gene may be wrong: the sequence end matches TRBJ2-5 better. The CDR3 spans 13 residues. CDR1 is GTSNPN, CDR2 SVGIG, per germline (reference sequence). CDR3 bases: TGTGCCTCCCTTACTAGCTTCCAAGAGACCCAGTACTTC. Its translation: CASLTSFQETQYF.

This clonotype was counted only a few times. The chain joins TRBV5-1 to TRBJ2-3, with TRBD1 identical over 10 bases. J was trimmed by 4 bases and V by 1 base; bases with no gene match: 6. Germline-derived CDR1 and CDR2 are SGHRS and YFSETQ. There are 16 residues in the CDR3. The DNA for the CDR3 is TGCGCCAGCAGCTTGATGGGACAGGGGACGCCAGATACGCAGTATTTT. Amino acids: CASSLMGQGTPDTQYF.

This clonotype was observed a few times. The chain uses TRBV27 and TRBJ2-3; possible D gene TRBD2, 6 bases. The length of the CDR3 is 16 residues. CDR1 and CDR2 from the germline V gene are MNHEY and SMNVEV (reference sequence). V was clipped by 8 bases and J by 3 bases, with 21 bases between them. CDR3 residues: CASSPRRGTSTDTQYF. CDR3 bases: TGTGCCAGCTCCCCTCGGAGGGGAACGTCGACAGATACGCAGTATTTT.

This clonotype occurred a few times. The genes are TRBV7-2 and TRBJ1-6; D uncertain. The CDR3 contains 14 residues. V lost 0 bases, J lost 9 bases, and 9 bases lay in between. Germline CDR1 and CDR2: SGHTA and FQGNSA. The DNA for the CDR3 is TGTGCCAGCAGCTTAGCTTGGGGTGGTTCACCCCTCCACTTT. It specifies CASSLAWGGSPLHF.

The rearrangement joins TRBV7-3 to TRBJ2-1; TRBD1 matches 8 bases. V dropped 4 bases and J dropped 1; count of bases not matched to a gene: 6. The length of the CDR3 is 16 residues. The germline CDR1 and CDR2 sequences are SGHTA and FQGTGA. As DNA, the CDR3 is TGTGCCAGCAGCTACGGCGGACAGGGTTCCTACAATGAGCAGTTCTTC. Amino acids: CASSYGGQGSYNEQFF.

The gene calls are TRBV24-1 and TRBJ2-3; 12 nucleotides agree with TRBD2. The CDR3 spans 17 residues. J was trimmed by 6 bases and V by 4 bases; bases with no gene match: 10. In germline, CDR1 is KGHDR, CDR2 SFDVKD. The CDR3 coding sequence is TGTGCCACCAGTGACCACCGACTAGCGGGAGTGTCGGATACGCAGTATTTT. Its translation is CATSDHRLAGVSDTQYF.

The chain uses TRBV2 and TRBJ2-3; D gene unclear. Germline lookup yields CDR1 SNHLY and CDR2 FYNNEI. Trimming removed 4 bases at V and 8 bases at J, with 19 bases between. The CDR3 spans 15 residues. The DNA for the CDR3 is TGTGCCAGCAGTGGAGGACCGTTTTCGTGGGCTACGCAGTATTTT. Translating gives CASSGGPFSWATQYF.

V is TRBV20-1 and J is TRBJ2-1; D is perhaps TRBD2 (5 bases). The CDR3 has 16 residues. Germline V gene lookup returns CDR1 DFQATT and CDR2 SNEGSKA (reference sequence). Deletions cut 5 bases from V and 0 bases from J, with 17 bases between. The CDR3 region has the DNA TGCAGTGCTTCCTCGCGCCGACTAAACTCCTACAATGAGCAGTTCTTC. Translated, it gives CSASSRRLNSYNEQFF.

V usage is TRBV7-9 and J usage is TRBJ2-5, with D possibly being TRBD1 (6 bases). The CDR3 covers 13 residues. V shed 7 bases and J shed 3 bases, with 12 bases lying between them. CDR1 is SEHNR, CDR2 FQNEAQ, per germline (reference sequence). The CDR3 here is CASIKGGEETQYF. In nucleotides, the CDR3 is TGTGCCAGCATCAAAGGGGGAGAAGAGACCCAGTACTTC.